This TCR beta chain was profiled in a study of regulatory T cells in long-lasting Graves disease. Overall study findings and caveats: The persistent group shared about 2,700 public clonotypes, more than the approximately 890 shared by new patients. Accuracy could have been hurt by small sample size.

Sample time point: newly diagnosed GD, antithyroid drugs for less than 3 months. With RNA extracted from PBMCs as input, the TCR library was made. Enrollment of patients was through an endocrinology department in Xi'an, China. CDR3-region Arm-PCR and iRepertoire HTBI primers produced the TCR beta libraries. Study processing details: Identified across the samples were around 62 TRBV segments and around 14 TRBJ segments. TCRdb ran MiXCR on the multiplex PCR reads and lists one entry per CDR3 protein. What appears here as the V and J calls and clone size reflects TCRdb's work, not the paper's. The sample contains under 250,000 distinct CDR3 sequences, 20% of which appear only once. The V gene's germline CDR1 is LGHNA and CDR2 YSLEER. The CDR3 loop spans 14 amino acids. Trimming left V 3 bases short and J 0 bases short, with 8 bases between. Turning to this clonotype: The antigen remains undetermined.

The receptor's source is a female donor with Graves disease. The chain recombines TRBV4-3 with TRBJ1-1; weak D call: TRBD1 (6 bases). The source was peripheral blood mononuclear cells (PBMCs), collected at new diagnosis, from a patient treated with antithyroid drugs. The CDR3 reads CASSQDSMNTEAFF. Written as DNA, the CDR3 is TGCGCCAGCAGCCAGGACAGCATGAACACTGAAGCTTTCTTT.